The 30 T cell receptor beta chains below were found in one sample sequenced in a study of blood T cell repertoires in COVID-19. Sequencing was performed with immunoSEQ multiplex PCR; in TCRdb, only in-frame clones are kept and a portion is missing. In the table there are roughly 230,000 clones, about 80% of which are singletons. What was sequenced was peripheral blood. These receptors were obtained from a man aged 45 to 65 with active or convalescent COVID-19.

The V call is TRBV28, the J call TRBJ1-3; D is unclear. Germline V gene sequence: CDR1 MDHEN, CDR2 SYDVKM. Trimming removed 4 bases at V and 0 bases at J, with 19 bases between. This CDR3 contains 18 residues. CDR3 protein: CASSSSPSQQYSGNTIYF. For the CDR3, the DNA is TGTGCCAGCAGTTCCTCGCCCTCTCAACAATACTCTGGAAACACCATATATTTT.

The rearrangement uses TRBV19 and TRBJ2-5; TRBD1 aligns across 8 bases. The CDR3 totals 15 residues. Losses at the gene ends were 6 bases for V and 5 bases for J; bases not matched to a gene: 11. Germline-derived CDR1 and CDR2 are LNHDA and SQIVND (reference sequence). The CDR3, as DNA: TGTGCCAGTAGCACCGCCGGGACAGGTTGGGAGACCCAGTACTTC. Amino acids: CASSTAGTGWETQYF.

The chain is built from TRBV7-7 and TRBJ1-4; D is uncertain. The V gene lost 2 bases and the J gene lost 3 bases, with 4 bases spanning the gap. This CDR3 has 13 amino acids. Germline V gene lookup returns CDR1 SSHAT and CDR2 FNYEAQ (reference sequence). DNA for the CDR3: TGTGCCAGCAGCTTATGGCCTAATGAAAAACTGTTTTTT. Translated: CASSLWPNEKLFF.

This clone was picked up one time. The CDR3 DNA reads TGCGCCAGCAGCTTGTTGACAGGGGCAGGGGGCACTGAAGCTTTCTTT. Residues: CASSLLTGAGGTEAFF. J is TRBJ1-1 and V is TRBV5-1; TRBD1 matches at 8 bases. Per germline, CDR1 SGHRS and CDR2 YFSETQ. The CDR3 runs to 16 residues. With V trimmed by 1 base and J by 4 bases, 9 bases remained unmatched.

The chain carries TRBV23-1 and TRBJ1-1, with TRBD1 matching 9 bases. TRBV23-1 is an open reading frame whose function is uncertain. The junction had 12 bases not matched to a gene; V was cut back by 3 bases and J by 1 base. The CDR3 consists of 18 residues. CDR3 coding DNA: TGCGCCAGCAGTCATCGCCGACAGGGGGAGAGGGGGAACACTGAAGCTTTCTTT. It yields the protein CASSHRRQGERGNTEAFF.

V usage is TRBV11-2 and J usage is TRBJ1-1; 9 nucleotides match TRBD1. The CDR3 has 15 amino acids. The germline gives CDR1 SGHAT, CDR2 FQNNGV. The J segment lost 8 bases and the V segment lost 4 bases, leaving 11 bases of the junction unmatched. Here the CDR3 DNA reads TGTGCCAGCAGCTCCTCCGGGACAGGGCGAGTAGAAGCTTTCTTT. Amino acid sequence: CASSSSGTGRVEAFF.

CDR3 in amino acids: CASSDPTVFSGNTIYF. CDR3 in DNA: TGTGCCAGCAGCGACCCGACAGTTTTCTCTGGAAACACCATATATTTT. The J gene is TRBJ1-3, the V gene TRBV9, with D tentatively TRBD1 (5 bases). Looked up from germline, CDR1 is SGDLS and CDR2 is YYNGEE. This CDR3 has 16 amino acids. V lost 3 bases and J 0 bases, leaving 13 bases between the germline ends.

This chain connects TRBV9 to TRBJ2-5; 15 bases match TRBD2. Germline trimming cut 3 bases from V and 3 bases from J; bases unmatched to any gene: 3. CDR3 length: 16 amino acids. CDR1 and CDR2 (germline): SGDLS, YYNGEE. This CDR3 reads CASSEGLAGGKETQYF. CDR3 nucleotides: TGTGCCAGCAGCGAGGGACTAGCGGGGGGAAAAGAGACCCAGTACTTC.

This chain links TRBV7-9 with TRBJ1-4; 8 bases are shared with TRBD1. Per germline, CDR1 SEHNR and CDR2 FQNEAQ (reference sequence). J gave up 5 bases and V 2 bases, and 4 bases lay outside the gene matches. The CDR3 sequence is 15 residues long. CDR3 sequence reads: CASSLQDRENEKLFF. CDR3 coding DNA: TGTGCCAGCAGCTTACAGGACAGGGAGAATGAAAAACTGTTTTTT.

The chain carries TRBV24-1 and TRBJ1-5; 9 nucleotides align to TRBD1. With V trimmed by 0 bases and J by 8 bases, 7 bases remained unmatched. CDR1 and CDR2 (germline): KGHDR, SFDVKD. The CDR3 runs 16 residues. The CDR3 nucleotides are TGTGCCACCAGTGATTTGCAGGGACAGGGTATTGAGCCCCAGCATTTT. Translated: CATSDLQGQGIEPQHF.

The V and J genes are TRBV15 and TRBJ1-2; 8 bases map to TRBD1. With 0 bases clipped from V and 4 bases from J, the junction kept 4 bases outside the gene matches. The CDR3 loop spans 15 amino acids. Germline V CDR1 and CDR2: LNHNV, YYDKDF (reference sequence). CDR3 coding DNA: TGTGCCACCAGCAGAGATCTAGGACAGGGCTATGGCTACACCTTC. It yields the protein CATSRDLGQGYGYTF.

J is TRBJ2-1 and V is TRBV7-3; TRBD2 is a possible D gene (5 bases). With 2 bases removed from V and 6 bases from J, the gap between germline ends came to 14 bases. Germline CDR1 and CDR2: SGHTA and FQGTGA. This CDR3 is 15 amino acids long. The CDR3 here is CASSLERLAGNEQFF. DNA for the CDR3: TGTGCCAGCAGCTTAGAGCGGCTAGCTGGCAATGAGCAGTTCTTC.

The CDR3 here is CASSLGSRVGTEAFF. The DNA of the CDR3 is TGTGCCAGCAGCTTGGGGTCGAGGGTCGGCACTGAAGCTTTCTTT. V gene TRBV7-9 combines with J gene TRBJ1-1; D is uncertain. The CDR3 has 15 amino acids. The germline V and J ends were trimmed by 3 bases and 4 bases, with 15 bases remaining between them. The germline V gene has CDR1 SEHNR and CDR2 FQNEAQ (reference sequence).

For the CDR3, the DNA is TGTGCCAGCAGCTCCATCGGGGGGAAACTGCGTGAAAAACTGTTTTTT. Translated, it gives CASSSIGGKLREKLFF. This chain joins TRBV11-2 and TRBJ1-4; D perhaps matches TRBD1 (5 bases). Germline V CDR1 and CDR2: SGHAT, FQNNGV. The CDR3 has 16 amino acids. Trimming took 4 bases from V and 7 from J, leaving 19 bases between them.

This clone was picked up a small number of times. The chain has TRBV5-6 and TRBJ1-4; D is uncertain. The V and J ends lost 4 bases and 2 bases respectively, with 15 bases between them. Germline CDR1 SGHDT, CDR2 YYEEEE. The CDR3 is made up of 16 amino acids. The CDR3: CASSLIPGGTNEKLFF. CDR3 sequence (DNA): TGTGCCAGCAGCCTTATTCCCGGAGGTACTAATGAAAAACTGTTTTTT.

This clone was observed once. The chain combines TRBV18 with TRBJ2-5; D gene unclear. The CDR3 is 13 residues long. Germline V CDR1 and CDR2: KGHSH, LQKENI. Trimming pared 4 bases from V and 2 bases from J, leaving 8 bases between. CDR3 nucleotide sequence: TGTGCCAGCTCACGGGCAGGTCAAGAGACCCAGTACTTC. Its translation: CASSRAGQETQYF. Complete variable domain (other parts from reference TRBV18 and TRBJ2-5): NAGVMQNPRHLVRRRGQEARLRCSPMKGHSHVYWYRQLPEEGLKFMVYLQKENIIDESGMPKERFSAEFPKEGPSILRIQQVVRGDSAAYFCASSRAGQETQYFGPGTRLLVL.

This chain uses TRBV6-5 with TRBJ1-6, with D uncertain. The germline V and J ends were trimmed by 2 bases and 6 bases, with 11 bases remaining between them. The CDR3 loop spans 15 amino acids. Germline-derived CDR1 and CDR2 are MNHEY and SVGAGI. In DNA form, the CDR3 reads TGTGCCAGCAGTTACGAGAACCGTCTTAATTCACCCCTCCACTTT. Translation gives CASSYENRLNSPLHF.

The chain carries TRBV7-2 and TRBJ2-7, with 9 bases identical to TRBD2. The CDR3 extends over 14 amino acids. The V and J ends lost 3 bases and 6 bases, in that order; junction bases with no gene match: 6. Germline lookup yields CDR1 SGHTA and CDR2 FQGNSA. CDR3 nucleotides: TGTGCCAGCAGCTTGGGACTAGCCATCCTCGAGCAGTACTTC. This translates into CASSLGLAILEQYF. Variable domain in full (rest from reference TRBV7-2 and TRBJ2-7): GAGVSQSPSNKVTEKGKDVELRCDPISGHTALYWYRQSLGQGLEFLIYFQGNSAPDKSGLPSDRFSAERTGGSVSTLTIQRTQQEDSAVYLCASSLGLAILEQYFGPGTRLTVT.

The V call is TRBV10-3, the J call TRBJ2-3, with 13 bases lining up with TRBD2. J lost 3 bases, V lost 5 bases, and 5 bases had no gene match. This CDR3 has 16 amino acids. Germline V CDR1 and CDR2: ENHRY, SYGVKD. DNA for the CDR3: TGTGCCATCAGTACTAGCGGGGGGGCCGGGACAGATACGCAGTATTTT. This translates into CAISTSGGAGTDTQYF.

The rearrangement joins TRBV7-8 to TRBJ2-7, with D possibly TRBD1 on 6 matching bases. The germline V gene has CDR1 SGHVS and CDR2 FQNEAQ. CDR3 length: 13 residues. V lost 3 bases and J lost 3, with 9 bases in between. The CDR3 loop is CASSLRTVYEQYF. CDR3 DNA: TGTGCCAGCAGCTTGCGGACAGTCTACGAGCAGTACTTC.

The chain's CDR3 is CASSRLGAGGRLEQYF. The CDR3 DNA is TGTGCCAGTAGCCGCCTGGGGGCGGGGGGCCGCCTCGAGCAGTACTTC. The rearrangement links TRBV19 to TRBJ2-7; 8 nucleotides line up with TRBD2. V was clipped by 6 bases and J by 6 bases; unmatched bases: 16. Germline V gives CDR1 LNHDA, CDR2 SQIVND (reference sequence). The CDR3 loop spans 16 amino acids.

A single count supports this clone. V usage is TRBV20-1 and J usage is TRBJ1-2, with D maybe TRBD1 (5 bases). CDR3 length: 10 residues. Germline V gene sequence: CDR1 DFQATT, CDR2 SNEGSKA (reference sequence). The chain's CDR3 is CGAANYGYTF. CDR3 nucleotide sequence: TGCGGGGCTGCTAACTATGGCTACACCTTC.

The chain combines TRBV27 with TRBJ2-2, with a weak D call TRBD2 (5 bases). The V end was cut by 2 bases, the J end by 5 bases, with 18 bases between. Germline loops: CDR1 MNHEY, CDR2 SMNVEV (reference sequence). The CDR3 length is 17 residues. CDR3 DNA: TGTGCCAGCAGTTTACTTAGCGTCCGTGTGGGTACCGGGGAGCTGTTTTTT. Amino acids: CASSLLSVRVGTGELFF.

The genes are TRBV29-1 and TRBJ2-7; 12 bases match TRBD1. Germline values: CDR1 SQVTM, CDR2 ANQGSEA. The CDR3 is 14 residues long. J was trimmed by 1 base and V by 6 bases; bases with no gene match: 4. The CDR3 spells CSVGTGGTSYEQYF. CDR3 DNA sequence: TGCAGCGTGGGGACAGGGGGCACTTCCTACGAGCAGTACTTC.

The chain uses TRBV20-1 and TRBJ1-2, with D perhaps TRBD1 (6 bases). The CDR3 totals 11 residues. Germline V gene data show CDR1 as DFQATT and CDR2 as SNEGSKA (reference sequence). CDR3 region: CRSGEYDGYTF. The DNA for the CDR3 is TGCAGGTCAGGGGAGTACGATGGCTACACCTTC.

V and J are TRBV18 and TRBJ1-5; 8 nucleotides agree with TRBD1. The V gene end was trimmed by 4 bases and the J gene end by 3 bases; junction bases not matched to a gene: 2. The CDR3 has 14 residues. Germline V gene data show CDR1 as KGHSH and CDR2 as LQKENI. CDR3 loop: CASSQGQANQPQHF. CDR3 in DNA: TGTGCCAGCTCACAGGGACAGGCCAATCAGCCCCAGCATTTT.

The rearrangement uses TRBV5-8 and TRBJ2-7; D is unresolved. This CDR3 spans 13 amino acids. V was trimmed by 2 bases and J by 7 bases, leaving 13 bases between them. CDR1 is SGHTS, CDR2 YDEGEE, per germline. The CDR3 DNA sequence: TGTGCCAGCAGCTTCGGGTACGGATATGAGCAGTACTTC. This sequence encodes CASSFGYGYEQYF.

The genes are TRBV29-1 and TRBJ1-3; no definite D call. Trimming took 5 bases from V and 4 from J, leaving 12 bases between them. This CDR3 has 13 amino acids. In germline, CDR1 is SQVTM, CDR2 ANQGSEA. CDR3 DNA sequence: TGCAGCGTTTTCGTCCGGTCCGGAAACACCATATATTTT. This translates into CSVFVRSGNTIYF.

This sequence joins TRBV6-1 and TRBJ1-2; D possibly corresponds to TRBD1 (6 bases). The V and J ends lost 1 base and 8 bases respectively, with 11 bases between them. CDR1 is MNHNS, CDR2 SASEGT, per germline. The CDR3 loop spans 13 amino acids. The CDR3, as DNA: TGTGCCAGCAGTGAAGGGGGTGACAGGGGCTACACCTTC. Its protein is CASSEGGDRGYTF.

The CDR3 protein is CASSRTSNEKLFF. The CDR3 DNA follows: TGTGCCAGCAGCAGGACAAGTAATGAAAAACTGTTTTTT. V is TRBV7-2 and J is TRBJ1-4, with D maybe TRBD1 (5 bases). Trimming removed 5 bases from V and 4 bases from J, with 8 bases in between. CDR1 and CDR2 from the germline V gene are SGHTA and FQGNSA. This CDR3 region has 13 residues.